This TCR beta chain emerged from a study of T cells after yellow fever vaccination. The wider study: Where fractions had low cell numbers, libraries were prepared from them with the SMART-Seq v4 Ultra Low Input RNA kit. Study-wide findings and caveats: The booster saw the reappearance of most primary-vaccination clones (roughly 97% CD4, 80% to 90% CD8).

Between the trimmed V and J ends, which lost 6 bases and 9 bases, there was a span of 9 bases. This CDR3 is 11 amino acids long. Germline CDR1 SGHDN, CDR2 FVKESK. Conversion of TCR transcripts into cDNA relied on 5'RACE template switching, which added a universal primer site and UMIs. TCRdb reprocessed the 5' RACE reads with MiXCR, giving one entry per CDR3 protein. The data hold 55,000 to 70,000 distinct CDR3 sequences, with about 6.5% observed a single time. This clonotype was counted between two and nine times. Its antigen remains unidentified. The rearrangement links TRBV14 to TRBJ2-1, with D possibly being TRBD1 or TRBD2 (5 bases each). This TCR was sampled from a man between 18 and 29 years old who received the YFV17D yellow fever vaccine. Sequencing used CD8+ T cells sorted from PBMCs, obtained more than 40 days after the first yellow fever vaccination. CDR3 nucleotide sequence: TGTGCCAGCAGGAGGGGCACTGAGCAGTTCTTC. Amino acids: CASRRGTEQFF.